One and the same sample provided the 17 T cell receptor beta chains below, sequenced in a study of T cell repertoires in cytomegalovirus infection. From the reads, TCRdb called clonotypes with MiXCR, one entry per CDR3 protein. Of 150,000 to 200,000 distinct CDR3 sequences in the sample, approximately 18% were seen once. The specimen was CD8+ T cells from PBMCs. These receptors were collected from a human donor in good health (CMV status not recorded). Some clones in this sample may be carry-over from other donors' samples.

This clonotype has more than one count but fewer than ten. The chain links TRBV28 to TRBJ2-7; D unresolved. CDR3 length: 14 residues. V was pared by 4 bases and J by 4 bases, with 14 bases between. Germline CDR1 and CDR2: MDHEN and SYDVKM. In DNA, the CDR3 is TGTGCCAGCAGTTCCCTAAACGGGCCTTACGAGCAGTACTTC. It specifies CASSSLNGPYEQYF.

This clonotype came up a few times. J is TRBJ2-1 and V is TRBV7-2, with a tentative D call TRBD1 (5 bases). Deletions cut 6 bases from V and 5 bases from J, with 11 bases between. This CDR3 has 13 residues. Germline-derived CDR1 and CDR2 are SGHTA and FQGNSA. The CDR3 loop reads CASSSREDNEQFF. The CDR3 coding sequence is TGTGCCAGCAGTTCCAGGGAAGACAATGAGCAGTTCTTC.

This clonotype came up many times. This rearrangement joins TRBV7-2 to TRBJ2-4, with TRBD1 matching over 7 bases. Germline CDR1 is SGHTA and CDR2 is FQGNSA. The CDR3 length is 17 residues. With 6 bases clipped from V and 7 bases from J, the junction kept 18 bases outside the gene matches. CDR3 nucleotides: TGTGCCAGCAGTCTTACGAGTAACGACAGGGTAGGGAACATTCAGTACTTC. This sequence encodes CASSLTSNDRVGNIQYF. Supplemented by reference TRBV7-2 and TRBJ2-4, the full variable domain reads GAGVSQSPSNKVTEKGKDVELRCDPISGHTALYWYRQSLGQGLEFLIYFQGNSAPDKSGLPSDRFSAERTGGSVSTLTIQRTQQEDSAVYLCASSLTSNDRVGNIQYFGAGTRLSVL.

This rearrangement joins TRBV28 to TRBJ2-7, with D possibly TRBD1 on 6 matching bases. V was pared by 6 bases and J by 6 bases, with 18 bases between. Per germline, CDR1 MDHEN and CDR2 SYDVKM. The CDR3 totals 14 residues. In DNA, the CDR3 is TGTGCCAGCAGACCCATCCCCACAGGGTTCGAGCAGTACTTC. This sequence encodes CASRPIPTGFEQYF.

The chain joins TRBV6-1 to TRBJ2-6; TRBD1 is a possible D gene (6 bases). The CDR3 contains 17 residues. The V end lost 10 bases, the J end lost 0 bases, and 19 bases lay between the germline ends. CDR1 is MNHNS and CDR2 is SASEGT in the germline V gene. The CDR3 spells CATSGGQSVSGANVLTF. The DNA for the CDR3 is TGTGCCACCTCCGGCGGACAGAGCGTCTCTGGGGCCAACGTCCTGACTTTC.

This clonotype was counted a few times. The rearrangement uses TRBV14 and TRBJ2-2; TRBD1 agrees at 8 bases. In germline, CDR1 is SGHDN, CDR2 FVKESK. The CDR3 totals 18 residues. After removal of 0 bases from V and 7 bases from J, the junction contained 13 bases not matched to a gene. The chain's CDR3 is CASSQDSDRGILDGELFF. Written as DNA, the CDR3 is TGTGCCAGCAGCCAAGATAGTGACAGGGGTATCCTCGACGGGGAGCTGTTTTTT.

V gene TRBV20-1 combines with J gene TRBJ1-1, with TRBD1 identical over 11 bases. With 4 bases clipped from V and 6 bases from J, the junction kept 13 bases outside the gene matches. This CDR3 has 16 residues. Germline assignment: CDR1 DFQATT and CDR2 SNEGSKA (reference sequence). The CDR3 loop reads CSATRQDRGPRAEAFF. In DNA form, the CDR3 reads TGCAGTGCTACACGGCAGGACAGGGGGCCTCGAGCTGAAGCTTTCTTT.

This clonotype was seen many times. The V gene is TRBV7-2, the J gene TRBJ2-7, with TRBD1 matching 8 bases. Germline trimming cut 6 bases from V and 0 bases from J; bases unmatched to any gene: 7. The CDR3 consists of 15 residues. Germline CDR1 reads SGHTA; CDR2 reads FQGNSA. For the CDR3, the DNA is TGTGCCAGCAGTCGTGACAGGGGTGACTCCTACGAGCAGTACTTC. This encodes CASSRDRGDSYEQYF.

The chain couples TRBV7-9 to TRBJ2-7, with a possible D match to TRBD1 (6 bases). This CDR3 contains 14 residues. V lost 4 bases, J lost 6 bases, and 16 bases lay in between. Germline V gene sequence: CDR1 SEHNR, CDR2 FQNEAQ (reference sequence). CDR3 residues: CASSSYREEGEQYF. In DNA, the CDR3 is TGTGCCAGCAGCTCCTACAGGGAAGAGGGCGAGCAGTACTTC.

This clonotype was picked up a small number of times. The CDR3 is CASSLGAGTTYEQYF. CDR3 DNA sequence: TGTGCCAGCAGCTTAGGAGCGGGGACGACCTACGAGCAGTACTTC. The chain carries TRBV7-8 and TRBJ2-7; 7 nucleotides agree with TRBD2. V lost 1 base to trimming and J lost 2 bases; unmatched junction nucleotides: 5. Germline-derived CDR1 and CDR2 are SGHVS and FQNEAQ. This CDR3 region has 15 residues. Full variable domain (missing parts from reference TRBV7-8 and TRBJ2-7): GAGVSQSPRYKVAKRGQDVALRCDPISGHVSLFWYQQALGQGPEFLTYFQNEAQLDKSGLPSDRFFAERPEGSVSTLKIQRTQQEDSAVYLCASSLGAGTTYEQYFGPGTRLTVT.

Only a few counts were recorded for this clonotype. The V and J genes are TRBV12-3 or TRBV12-4 and TRBJ1-1; a weak D match, TRBD1 (6 bases). The CDR3 consists of 14 residues. Trimming took 7 bases from V and 5 from J, leaving 17 bases between them. The CDR3 bases are TGTGCCAGCACCCTGGGACACCGTAAGACTGAAGCTTTCTTT. This codes for CASTLGHRKTEAFF.

The V gene is TRBV5-4, the J gene TRBJ2-3, with D unclear. The germline V gene encodes CDR1 SGHNT and CDR2 YYREEE (reference sequence). The CDR3 consists of 17 residues. The ends were cut back, 0 bases at V and 0 bases at J, with 14 bases in the middle. CDR3 in DNA: TGTGCCAGCAGCTTGGCCGCGCTGGGAACCAGCACAGATACGCAGTATTTT. This gives the protein CASSLAALGTSTDTQYF. Together with reference TRBV5-4 and TRBJ2-3, the CDR3 gives the full variable domain: ETGVTQSPTHLIKTRGQQVTLRCSSQSGHNTVSWYQQALGQGPQFIFQYYREEENGRGNFPPRFSGLQFPNYSSELNVNALELDDSALYLCASSLAALGTSTDTQYFGPGTRLTVL.

This clonotype came up once. J is TRBJ1-4 and V is TRBV11-2; D ambiguous. The CDR3 runs to 14 residues. With 4 bases removed from V and 5 bases from J, the gap between germline ends came to 11 bases. Germline-derived CDR1 and CDR2 are SGHAT and FQNNGV. The CDR3 loop reads CASSSWKGNEKLFF. The CDR3, as DNA: TGTGCCAGCAGCTCCTGGAAGGGCAATGAAAAACTGTTTTTT.

The rearrangement links TRBV12-5 to TRBJ2-5, with D unclear. Between the trimmed V and J ends, which lost 3 bases and 2 bases, there was a span of 4 bases. In germline, CDR1 is LGHNT, CDR2 FRNRAP. The CDR3 runs to 12 residues. CDR3 sequence: CASGLGQETQYF. The CDR3 coding sequence is TGTGCTAGTGGTTTAGGGCAAGAGACCCAGTACTTC.

V is TRBV18 and J is TRBJ2-7; D is perhaps TRBD1 (6 bases). The CDR3 covers 14 residues. The germline V gene encodes CDR1 KGHSH and CDR2 LQKENI. V dropped 4 bases and J dropped 2 bases, with 12 bases sitting between them. CDR3 DNA: TGTGCCAGCTCACATGGGGACAACCCCTACGAGCAGTACTTC. Its translation is CASSHGDNPYEQYF.

V usage is TRBV12-3 or TRBV12-4 and J usage is TRBJ1-5; TRBD1 matches at 8 bases. The CDR3 consists of 14 residues. V lost 6 bases and J lost 6; bases outside the gene matches: 7. The CDR3 DNA reads as TGTGCCAGCAGGCTAACAGGGGGGAGTCAGCCCCAGCATTTT. It is translated as CASRLTGGSQPQHF.

This clonotype was seen a handful of times. The rearrangement links TRBV7-9 to TRBJ2-7; tentatively, D is TRBD1 (5 bases). Deletions cut 5 bases from V and 3 bases from J, with 11 bases between. From germline, CDR1 is SEHNR and CDR2 FQNEAQ (reference sequence). The CDR3 contains 13 residues. This CDR3 reads CASSPDRYYEQYF. As DNA, the CDR3 is TGTGCCAGCAGCCCAGACAGATACTACGAGCAGTACTTC.